The 16 T cell receptor beta chains listed next were all sequenced from one sample in a study of blood T cell repertoires in COVID-19. Measured with immunoSEQ multiplex PCR; TCRdb has only the in-frame clones, and not every one. The sample comprises 400,000 or so clones, roughly 89% of which are singletons, and 0.8% to 0.85% rests with the top ten. What was sequenced was peripheral blood. These receptors came from a man between 18 and 35 years old with COVID-19, enrolled during active disease.

The V call is TRBV2, the J call TRBJ2-3, with a weak D call TRBD2 (5 bases). The V and J ends lost 7 bases and 5 bases respectively, with 19 bases between them. The CDR3 sequence is 15 residues long. From germline, CDR1 is SNHLY and CDR2 FYNNEI. The CDR3 sequence: CASKLRKSGGDTQYF. CDR3 nucleotides: TGTGCCAGCAAGCTTCGGAAAAGTGGAGGAGATACGCAGTATTTT.

This clone was counted once. J is TRBJ1-4 and V is TRBV5-4, with 7 bases aligning to TRBD1. The junction had 10 bases not matched to a gene; V was cut back by 4 bases and J by 10 bases. The CDR3 extends over 14 amino acids. Germline V gene sequence: CDR1 SGHNT, CDR2 YYREEE (reference sequence). The CDR3 bases are TGTGCCAGCAGCCCTAGTGACAGGGATGGAAAACTGTTTTTT. This gives the protein CASSPSDRDGKLFF. The whole variable domain, filled in from reference TRBV5-4 and TRBJ1-4, reads ETGVTQSPTHLIKTRGQQVTLRCSSQSGHNTVSWYQQALGQGPQFIFQYYREEENGRGNFPPRFSGLQFPNYSSELNVNALELDDSALYLCASSPSDRDGKLFFGSGTQLSVL.

This clone has just one count. The chain carries TRBV6-4 and TRBJ2-2; possible D gene TRBD2, 5 bases. The V gene lost 4 bases and the J gene lost 3 bases, with 24 bases spanning the gap. The CDR3 loop spans 19 amino acids. Per the germline V gene, CDR1 is MRHNA and CDR2 is SNTAGT. This chain's CDR3 is CASSVPADLEVRDTGELFF. CDR3 sequence (DNA): TGTGCCAGCAGTGTCCCGGCGGACCTGGAGGTAAGGGACACCGGGGAGCTGTTTTTT.

The V and J genes are TRBV4-1 and TRBJ1-1, with a tentative D call TRBD1 (6 bases). This CDR3 contains 13 residues. V lost 4 bases to trimming and J lost 3 bases, with 9 bases between them. CDR1 and CDR2 from the germline V gene are MGHRA and YSYEKL. In DNA form, the CDR3 reads TGCGCCAGCAGCCGACAGGCGGACACTGAAGCTTTCTTT. Translated: CASSRQADTEAFF.

The V and J genes are TRBV6-1 and TRBJ2-5; the match to TRBD2 covers 10 bases. The CDR3 loop spans 16 amino acids. The germline CDR1 and CDR2 sequences are MNHNS and SASEGT. J was trimmed by 5 bases and V by 3 bases; bases with no gene match: 9. CDR3: CASSENLAGAGETQYF. CDR3 sequence (DNA): TGTGCCAGCAGTGAGAACCTAGCGGGGGCGGGGGAGACCCAGTACTTC.

The count of this clone is one. J is TRBJ1-2 and V is TRBV5-4; tentative D call: TRBD1 (5 bases). The length of the CDR3 is 16 residues. Germline loops: CDR1 SGHNT, CDR2 YYREEE (reference sequence). The V and J ends lost 4 bases and 4 bases respectively, with 20 bases between them. The DNA of the CDR3 is TGTGCCAGCAGCCCCTCCTCCGCGCGCAGGGCCTATGGCTACACCTTC. Translating it yields CASSPSSARRAYGYTF.

This clone was seen a few times. The chain joins TRBV9 to TRBJ2-2, with a possible D match to TRBD1 (5 bases). The ends were cut back, 4 bases at V and 6 bases at J, with 10 bases in the middle. This CDR3 has 13 residues. Germline CDR1 and CDR2: SGDLS and YYNGEE. The DNA for the CDR3 is TGTGCCAGCAGCCTTATAGGGGCCGGGGAGCTGTTTTTT. Its translation: CASSLIGAGELFF.

The rearrangement uses TRBV5-1 and TRBJ2-6; TRBD2 is a possible D gene (6 bases). The CDR3 has 15 amino acids. Germline loops: CDR1 SGHRS, CDR2 YFSETQ. V shed 4 bases and J shed 2 bases, with 10 bases lying between them. The DNA of the CDR3 is TGCGCCAGCAGCGCGACTAGGGCTGGGGCCAACGTCCTGACTTTC. Its protein is CASSATRAGANVLTF.

The chain combines TRBV25-1 with TRBJ2-1; possibly TRBD2 for D (6 bases). Between the trimmed V and J ends, which lost 3 bases and 9 bases, there was a span of 15 bases. This CDR3 region has 14 residues. CDR1 and CDR2 from the germline V gene are MGHDK and SYGVNS. In DNA, the CDR3 is TGTGCCAGCAGTGACGCCGGGGGAAAGGGTGAGCAGTTCTTC. Translating it yields CASSDAGGKGEQFF. Complete variable domain (other parts from reference TRBV25-1 and TRBJ2-1): EADIYQTPRYLVIGTGKKITLECSQTMGHDKMYWYQQDPGMELHLIHYSYGVNSTEKGDLSSESTVSRIRTEHFPLTLESARPSHTSQYLCASSDAGGKGEQFFGPGTRLTVL.

The sample holds one count of this clone. J is TRBJ1-4 and V is TRBV2; D gene unclear. V was trimmed by 6 bases and J by 8 bases, leaving 10 bases between them. This CDR3 has 12 residues. CDR1 SNHLY and CDR2 FYNNEI come from the germline V gene. CDR3 in DNA: TGTGCCAGCAGACCTATGAAGGAAAAACTGTTTTTT. Protein sequence: CASRPMKEKLFF.

The rearrangement links TRBV19 to TRBJ2-5, with TRBD2 identical over 10 bases. Losses at the gene ends were 6 bases for V and 5 bases for J; bases not matched to a gene: 9. Germline assignment: CDR1 LNHDA and CDR2 SQIVND (reference sequence). The CDR3 loop spans 15 amino acids. This chain's CDR3 is CASRHSGGARETQYF. The CDR3 DNA follows: TGTGCCAGTAGACACAGCGGGGGGGCCAGGGAGACCCAGTACTTC.

J is TRBJ2-3 and V is TRBV2, with a weak D call TRBD2 (7 bases). The CDR3 runs to 12 residues. Trimming left V 8 bases short and J 3 bases short, with 9 bases between. In germline, CDR1 is SNHLY, CDR2 FYNNEI. The CDR3 coding sequence is TGTGCCAGCGGGGGGGCGACAGATACGCAGTATTTT. This encodes CASGGATDTQYF. Drawing the rest from reference TRBV2 and TRBJ2-3, the complete variable domain is EPEVTQTPSHQVTQMGQEVILRCVPISNHLYFYWYRQILGQKVEFLVSFYNNEISEKSEIFDDQFSVERPDGSNFTLKIRSTKLEDSAMYFCASGGATDTQYFGPGTRLTVL.

The J gene is TRBJ2-3, the V gene TRBV10-1, with TRBD1 as a possible D gene (6 bases). The ends were cut back, 3 bases at V and 2 bases at J, with 12 bases in the middle. Germline V CDR1 and CDR2: WNHNN, SYGVQD (reference sequence). This CDR3 spans 15 amino acids. The CDR3 DNA follows: TGCGCCAGCAGTGACGTGGGGGCAGCCACAGATACGCAGTATTTT. Translating it yields CASSDVGAATDTQYF.

J is TRBJ2-3 and V is TRBV6-5, with D perhaps matching TRBD2 (5 bases). Trimming stripped 8 bases from V and 0 bases from J, with 12 bases between. The CDR3 is made up of 14 amino acids. CDR1 is MNHEY and CDR2 is SVGAGI in the germline V gene. This CDR3 is CASGLRISTDTQYF. CDR3 coding DNA: TGTGCCAGCGGACTTAGAATTAGCACAGATACGCAGTATTTT.

This chain joins TRBV5-1 and TRBJ1-2; 12 bases map to TRBD1. This CDR3 comprises 16 residues. CDR1 is SGHRS, CDR2 YFSETQ, per germline. V dropped 4 bases and J dropped 5; count of bases not matched to a gene: 9. The CDR3 DNA sequence: TGCGCCAGCAGCCCCTGGTGGGGACAGGGGGCGTATGGCTACACCTTC. Translating it yields CASSPWWGQGAYGYTF.

The chain employs TRBV4-1 and TRBJ2-3, with TRBD1 identical over 8 bases. V dropped 7 bases and J dropped 5; count of bases not matched to a gene: 11. This CDR3 is 15 amino acids long. Germline V gene lookup returns CDR1 MGHRA and CDR2 YSYEKL. In DNA, the CDR3 is TGCGCCAGCACCCCGACAGGGGCCCCCCTAGATACGCAGTATTTT. Translating gives CASTPTGAPLDTQYF.